A selection of T cell receptor beta chains follows, all from one sample in a study of Ad26.COV2.S vaccination and SARS-CoV-2 variants. Clones were sequenced by immunoSEQ multiplex PCR, and TCRdb holds only the in-frame ones, with some missing. The table records about 250,000 clones, approximately 89% of them present only once. This specimen was peripheral blood, taken in a trial of Ad26.COV2.S vaccine versus placebo. The source of these receptors is a person between 18 and 59 years old who received the Ad26.COV2.S COVID-19 vaccine or a placebo. Each CDR3 is given with its conserved first and last residue. The order of the fields is D gene, J gene, V gene, clone size, CDR3 protein, CDR3 DNA. A D gene is named only where the DNA matches it firmly. For some rows the clone size is stated as once, few or many, or as a class when expanded; others skip it.

TRBD2,TRBJ2-3,TRBV23-1,.,CASAKGRGGTDTQYF,TGCGCCAGCGCCAAAGGGCGGGGGGGCACAGATACGCAGTATTTT
.,TRBJ1-2,TRBV6-1,.,CASSETDRIRSYGYTF,TGTGCCAGCAGTGAAACGGACAGAATAAGGTCCTATGGCTACACCTTC
.,TRBJ2-2,TRBV15,.,CATRGSGELFF,TGTGCCACCAGGGGTTCCGGGGAGCTGTTTTTT
.,TRBJ1-1,TRBV11-2,.,CASSLGARVMNTEAFF,TGTGCCAGCAGCTTAGGTGCCAGGGTCATGAACACTGAAGCTTTCTTT
.,TRBJ2-3,TRBV24-1,.,CATSDRGITDTQYF,TGTGCCACCAGTGACCGTGGCATCACAGATACGCAGTATTTT
TRBD1,TRBJ2-7,TRBV3-1/TRBV3-2,.,CASSHARQGVAYEQYF,TGTGCCAGCAGCCACGCTAGACAGGGGGTAGCCTACGAGCAGTACTTC
TRBD1,TRBJ2-7,TRBV4-2,.,CASSQAGQGYEQYF,TGTGCCAGCAGCCAAGCGGGACAGGGCTACGAGCAGTACTTC
TRBD1,TRBJ1-4,TRBV27,.,CATSPGQGPRGTNEKLFF,TGTGCCACTTCTCCGGGACAGGGTCCCAGGGGAACTAATGAAAAACTGTTTTTT
TRBD2,TRBJ2-3,TRBV14,.,CASSQEPRTSGGLDTQYF,TGTGCCAGCAGCCAAGAGCCTAGGACTAGCGGGGGCTTAGATACGCAGTATTTT
TRBD1,TRBJ1-4,TRBV6-5,.,CASSYRWDRGLEKLFF,TGTGCCAGCAGTTACCGATGGGACAGGGGGCTCGAAAAACTGTTTTTT
.,TRBJ2-5,TRBV4-1,.,CASSPSGRGWETQYF,TGCGCCAGCAGCCCTAGTGGTAGGGGATGGGAGACCCAGTACTTC
TRBD1,TRBJ2-3,TRBV12-5,.,CASGLGTGWDTQYF,TGTGCTAGTGGTTTGGGGACAGGGTGGGATACGCAGTATTTT
TRBD1,TRBJ2-7,TRBV28,once,CASSSTGTGGEQYF,TGTGCCAGCAGTTCGACCGGGACAGGGGGAGAGCAGTACTTC
TRBD1,TRBJ1-1,TRBV10-2,.,CASSLQGAVTEAFF,TGCGCCAGCAGCTTACAGGGGGCGGTAACTGAAGCTTTCTTT
TRBD2,TRBJ2-7,TRBV6-5,.,CASSLQGLAGDEQYF,TGTGCCAGCAGCCTACAGGGACTAGCGGGGGACGAGCAGTACTTC
.,TRBJ2-5,TRBV5-6,once,CASSLGGQETQYF,TGTGCCAGCAGCTTGGGGGGGCAAGAGACCCAGTACTTC
.,TRBJ2-7,TRBV13,.,CASSYSYEQYF,TGTGCCAGCAGCTACTCCTACGAGCAGTACTTC
.,TRBJ1-4,TRBV12-5,.,CASGLTGDEKLFF,TGTGCTAGTGGCTTAACAGGCGATGAAAAACTGTTTTTT
.,TRBJ2-1,TRBV19,.,CASSMVYPYNEQFF,TGTGCCAGTAGTATGGTCTATCCCTACAATGAGCAGTTCTTC
.,TRBJ2-5,TRBV10-2,few,CASSLHLSPSETQYF,TGCGCCAGCAGTCTACACCTTTCCCCGTCGGAGACCCAGTACTTC
.,TRBJ1-1,TRBV19,.,CASSPLRGALNTEAFF,TGTGCCAGTAGTCCTTTGAGAGGGGCTTTGAACACTGAAGCTTTCTTT
TRBD2,TRBJ2-3,TRBV4-1,.,CASSPAGGQDTQYF,TGCGCCAGCAGCCCAGCGGGAGGGCAAGATACGCAGTATTTT
TRBD1,TRBJ1-5,TRBV2,.,CASSEWRTGSKQPQHF,TGTGCCAGCAGTGAATGGCGGACAGGGTCGAAACAGCCCCAGCATTTT
.,TRBJ2-3,TRBV21-1,.,CASSNTERGGTDTQYF,TGTGCCAGCAGCAACACGGAGCGGGGGGGCACAGATACGCAGTATTTT
TRBD1,TRBJ2-3,TRBV6-5,.,CASSYSGTGRLDTQYF,TGTGCCAGCAGTTACTCAGGGACAGGGAGGTTAGATACGCAGTATTTT
.,TRBJ1-2,TRBV6-1,.,CASSDEGVGYGYTF,TGTGCCAGCAGTGATGAGGGGGTGGGCTATGGCTACACCTTC
TRBD2,TRBJ2-5,TRBV10-1,.,CASCVGGGSETQYF,TGCGCCAGCTGTGTGGGCGGGGGGTCGGAGACCCAGTACTTC
.,TRBJ1-3,TRBV7-6,.,CASSLAQGLTGNTIYF,TGTGCCAGCAGCTTAGCCCAGGGGCTGACTGGAAACACCATATATTTT
.,TRBJ1-1,TRBV6-5,.,CASRTVNTEAFF,TGTGCCAGCAGGACGGTGAACACTGAAGCTTTCTTT
TRBD1,TRBJ2-1,TRBV9,.,CASSSHPGTGNRQFF,TGTGCCAGCAGCTCGCACCCTGGGACAGGGAATCGGCAGTTCTTC
.,TRBJ2-3,TRBV19,.,CASSEGRTRAQYF,TGTGCCAGTAGTGAGGGGAGGACCAGGGCGCAGTATTTT
TRBD1,TRBJ1-1,TRBV20-1,.,CSASDRVRVTEAFF,TGCAGTGCTAGTGACAGGGTAAGGGTCACTGAAGCTTTCTTT
.,TRBJ1-4,TRBV5-1,.,CASSSGLTVTNEKLFF,TGCGCCAGCAGCTCGGGTCTCACAGTAACTAATGAAAAACTGTTTTTT
.,TRBJ1-1,TRBV7-8,.,CASSYAVFRAGMNTEAFF,TGTGCCAGCAGCTACGCCGTATTTCGGGCAGGGATGAACACTGAAGCTTTCTTT
.,TRBJ1-2,TRBV13,.,CASSQTDYPGGYTF,TGTGCCAGCAGCCAGACAGATTATCCAGGGGGCTACACCTTC
.,TRBJ2-1,TRBV28,.,CATGTPSHGDEQFF,TGTGCCACCGGGACACCTTCTCACGGCGATGAGCAGTTCTTC
.,TRBJ2-7,TRBV7-9,.,CASSSGIYEQYF,TGTGCCAGCAGCTCAGGAATCTACGAGCAGTACTTC
.,TRBJ2-1,TRBV28,.,CASSPPGGSYYNEQFF,TGTGCCAGCAGCCCCCCCGGGGGTTCTTACTACAATGAGCAGTTCTTC
TRBD2,TRBJ2-1,TRBV13,.,CASSPPGLAWYNEQFF,TGTGCCAGCAGCCCTCCCGGACTAGCGTGGTACAATGAGCAGTTCTTC
TRBD2,TRBJ2-7,TRBV11-3,.,CASSLTSDYEQYF,TGTGCCAGCAGCTTAACTAGCGACTACGAGCAGTACTTC